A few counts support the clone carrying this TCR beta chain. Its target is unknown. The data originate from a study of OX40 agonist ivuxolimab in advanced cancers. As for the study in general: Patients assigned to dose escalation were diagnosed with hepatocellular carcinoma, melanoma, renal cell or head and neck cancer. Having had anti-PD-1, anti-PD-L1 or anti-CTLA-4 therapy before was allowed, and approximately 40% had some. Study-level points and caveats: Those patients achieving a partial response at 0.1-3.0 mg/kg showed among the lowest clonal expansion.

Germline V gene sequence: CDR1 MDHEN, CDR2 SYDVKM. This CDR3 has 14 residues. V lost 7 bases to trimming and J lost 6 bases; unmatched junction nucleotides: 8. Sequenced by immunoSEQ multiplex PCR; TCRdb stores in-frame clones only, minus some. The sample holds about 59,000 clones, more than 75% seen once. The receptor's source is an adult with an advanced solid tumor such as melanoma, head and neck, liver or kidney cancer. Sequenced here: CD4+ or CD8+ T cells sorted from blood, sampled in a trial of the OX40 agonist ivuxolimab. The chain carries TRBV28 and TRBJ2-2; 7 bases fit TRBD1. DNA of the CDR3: TGTGCCAGCATAGGGGGCGACAGGGCCGGGGAGCTGTTTTTT. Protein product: CASIGGDRAGELFF.